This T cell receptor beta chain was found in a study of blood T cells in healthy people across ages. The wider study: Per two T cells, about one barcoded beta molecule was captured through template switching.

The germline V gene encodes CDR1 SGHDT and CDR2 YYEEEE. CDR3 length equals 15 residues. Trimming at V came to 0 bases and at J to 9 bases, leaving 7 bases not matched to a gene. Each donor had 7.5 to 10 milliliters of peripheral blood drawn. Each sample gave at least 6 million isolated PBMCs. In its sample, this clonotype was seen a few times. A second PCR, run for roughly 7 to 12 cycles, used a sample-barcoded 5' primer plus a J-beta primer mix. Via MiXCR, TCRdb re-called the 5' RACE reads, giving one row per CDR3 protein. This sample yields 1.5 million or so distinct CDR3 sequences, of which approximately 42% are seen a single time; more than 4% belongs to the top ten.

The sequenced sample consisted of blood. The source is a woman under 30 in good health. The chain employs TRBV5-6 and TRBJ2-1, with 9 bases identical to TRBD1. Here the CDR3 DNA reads TGTGCCAGCAGCTTGGAGGGACAGGGTAGGACTGAGCAGTTCTTC. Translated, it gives CASSLEGQGRTEQFF.